Included here is one T cell receptor (beta chain) sequence, with context. Its antigen is undetermined. From germline, CDR1 is SGHAT and CDR2 FQNNGV. Losses at the gene ends were 7 bases for V and 3 bases for J; bases not matched to a gene: 4. This CDR3 has 13 residues. As defined, naive CD8 cells were CD45RO-negative and positively selected for CCR7, with terminally differentiated effector memory CD45RA+ cells excluded. These data originate in a study of shared clonotypes between healthy human individuals. Findings and limits, study-wide: What naive subsets generally showed was a larger estimated richness than memory subsets showed. Non-shared clonotypes showed lower generation probabilities than clonotypes common to all four donors.

Method: immunoSEQ multiplex PCR; TCRdb's copy keeps in-frame clones and lacks some. Of 750,000 to 1,000,000 clones listed, almost 95% are singletons. This TCR was sampled from a man aged 25-40 years in good health. The J gene is TRBJ2-3, the V gene TRBV11-2; 7 nucleotides align to TRBD2. The sequenced sample consisted of naive CD8+ T cells sorted from blood. CDR3 loop: CASTGGSTDTQYF. In DNA, the CDR3 is TGTGCCAGCACGGGAGGCTCGACAGATACGCAGTATTTT.